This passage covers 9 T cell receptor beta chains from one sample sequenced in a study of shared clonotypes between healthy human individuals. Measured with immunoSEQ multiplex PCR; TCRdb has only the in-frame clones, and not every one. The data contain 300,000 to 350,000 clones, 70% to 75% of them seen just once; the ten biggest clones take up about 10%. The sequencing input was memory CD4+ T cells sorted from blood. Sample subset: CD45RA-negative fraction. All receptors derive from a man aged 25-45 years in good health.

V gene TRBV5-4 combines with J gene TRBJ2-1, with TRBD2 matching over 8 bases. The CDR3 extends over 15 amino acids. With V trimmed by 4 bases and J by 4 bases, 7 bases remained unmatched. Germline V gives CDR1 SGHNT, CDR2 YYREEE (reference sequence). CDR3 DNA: TGTGCCAGCAGCCCTGGGACTAGTACTTACAATGAGCAGTTCTTC. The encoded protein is CASSPGTSTYNEQFF.

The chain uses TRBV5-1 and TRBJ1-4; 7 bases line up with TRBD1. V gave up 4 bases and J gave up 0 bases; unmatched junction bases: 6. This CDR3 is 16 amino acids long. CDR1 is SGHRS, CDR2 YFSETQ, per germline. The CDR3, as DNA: TGCGCCAGCAGCCGCAGGGGGGTTGCAACTAATGAAAAACTGTTTTTT. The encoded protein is CASSRRGVATNEKLFF.

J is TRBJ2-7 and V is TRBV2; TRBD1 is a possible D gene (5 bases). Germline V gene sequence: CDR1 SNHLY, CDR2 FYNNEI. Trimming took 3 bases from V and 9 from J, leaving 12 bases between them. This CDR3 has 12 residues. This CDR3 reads CASSDQGNGQYF. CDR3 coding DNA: TGTGCCAGCAGTGATCAGGGAAATGGGCAGTACTTC.

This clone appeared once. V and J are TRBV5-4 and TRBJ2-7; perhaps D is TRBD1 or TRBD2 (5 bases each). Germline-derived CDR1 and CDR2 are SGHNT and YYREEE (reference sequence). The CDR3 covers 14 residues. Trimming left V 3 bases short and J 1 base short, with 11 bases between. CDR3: CASSSRDGSYEQYF. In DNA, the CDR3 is TGTGCCAGCAGCTCCCGGGACGGATCCTACGAGCAGTACTTC.

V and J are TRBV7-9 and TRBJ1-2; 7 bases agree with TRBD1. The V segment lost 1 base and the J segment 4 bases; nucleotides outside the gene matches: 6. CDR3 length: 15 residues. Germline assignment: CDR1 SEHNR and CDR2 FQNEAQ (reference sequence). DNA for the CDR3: TGTGCCAGCAGCTTAGAACAGGGGAGGTTCTATGGCTACACCTTC. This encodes CASSLEQGRFYGYTF. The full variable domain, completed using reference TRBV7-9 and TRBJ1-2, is DTGVSQNPRHKITKRGQNVTFRCDPISEHNRLYWYRQTLGQGPEFLTYFQNEAQLEKSRLLSDRFSAERPKGSFSTLEIQRTEQGDSAMYLCASSLEQGRFYGYTFGSGTRLTVV.

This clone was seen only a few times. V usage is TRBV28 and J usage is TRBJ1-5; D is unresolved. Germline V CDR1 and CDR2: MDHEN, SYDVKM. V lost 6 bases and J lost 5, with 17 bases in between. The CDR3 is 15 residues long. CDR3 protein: CASSPSDVWYQPQHF. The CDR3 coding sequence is TGTGCCAGCAGCCCCAGTGATGTTTGGTATCAGCCCCAGCATTTT.

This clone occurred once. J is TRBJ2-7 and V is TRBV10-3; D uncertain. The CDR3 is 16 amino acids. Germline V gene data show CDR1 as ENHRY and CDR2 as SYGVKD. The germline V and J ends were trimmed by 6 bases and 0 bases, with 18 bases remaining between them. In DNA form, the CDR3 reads TGTGCCATCAGGGCAGGACCCCCAAATAGCTCCTACGAGCAGTACTTC. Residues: CAIRAGPPNSSYEQYF.

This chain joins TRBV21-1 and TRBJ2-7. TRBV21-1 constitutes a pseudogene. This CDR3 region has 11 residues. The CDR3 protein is CASSKGDEQYF. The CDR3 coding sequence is TGTGCCAGCAGCAAAGGGGACGAGCAGTACTTC.

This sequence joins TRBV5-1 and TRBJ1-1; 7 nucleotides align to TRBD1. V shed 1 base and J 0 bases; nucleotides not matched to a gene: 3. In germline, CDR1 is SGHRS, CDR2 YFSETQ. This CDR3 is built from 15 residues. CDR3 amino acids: CASSLQTGLNTEAFF. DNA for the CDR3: TGCGCCAGCAGCTTGCAGACAGGGTTGAACACTGAAGCTTTCTTT.